The 22 T cell receptor beta chains below all came from one sample that was sequenced in a study of control samples from healthy donors and cancer patients. The assay was immunoSEQ multiplex PCR, and TCRdb's table has in-frame clones only and misses some. The sample has roughly 63,000 clones; 80% to 95% are singletons. Sequenced: PBMCs. These receptor sequences come from a man aged 35-49 years with colorectal cancer.

The J gene is TRBJ2-7, the V gene TRBV23-1, with 7 bases that match TRBD2. TRBV23-1 is noted as an ORF with a role that remains uncertain. The CDR3 is 13 amino acids. Trimming cost V 6 bases and J 0 bases; bases outside gene matches: 2. CDR3 residues: CASSWTSSYEQYF. The CDR3 DNA sequence: TGCGCCAGCAGCTGGACTAGCTCCTACGAGCAGTACTTC.

The sample holds one count of this clone. The gene calls are TRBV19 and TRBJ1-1, with D unresolved. V lost 5 bases to trimming and J lost 0 bases, with 10 bases between them. CDR1 is LNHDA and CDR2 is SQIVND in the germline V gene (reference sequence). The CDR3 runs 14 residues. CDR3 region: CASSSRYMNTEAFF. CDR3 nucleotides: TGTGCCAGTAGTTCCAGATACATGAACACTGAAGCTTTCTTT.

The chain employs TRBV29-1 and TRBJ1-1; D is ambiguous. Between the trimmed V and J ends, which lost 7 bases and 2 bases, there was a span of 17 bases. The CDR3 extends over 14 amino acids. Germline V gives CDR1 SQVTM, CDR2 ANQGSEA. CDR3 loop: CSALRDPQNTEAFF. As DNA, the CDR3 is TGCAGCGCCCTCCGGGATCCCCAAAACACTGAAGCTTTCTTT. Drawing the rest from reference TRBV29-1 and TRBJ1-1, the complete variable domain is SAVISQKPSRDICQRGTSLTIQCQVDSQVTMMFWYRQQPGQSLTLIATANQGSEATYESGFVIDKFPISRPNLTFSTLTVSNMSPEDSSIYLCSALRDPQNTEAFFGQGTRLTVV.

Written as DNA, the CDR3 is TGTGCCAGCAGCCAAGCCGAGGAGGGCCGGGGGACTGTATCACCCCTCCACTTT. It codes for CASSQAEEGRGTVSPLHF. V is TRBV4-2 and J is TRBJ1-6, with a possible D match to TRBD1 (5 bases). Trimming removed 1 base at V and 10 bases at J, with 23 bases between. Germline V gene sequence: CDR1 LGHNA, CDR2 YNFKEQ. CDR3 length: 18 residues.

J is TRBJ2-3 and V is TRBV25-1; 11 bases fit TRBD2. This CDR3 spans 14 amino acids. V lost 7 bases and J lost 6; bases outside the gene matches: 6. Germline V gene lookup returns CDR1 MGHDK and CDR2 SYGVNS. CDR3 in amino acids: CASTLAGAADTQYF. The CDR3, as DNA: TGTGCCAGCACACTAGCGGGGGCGGCTGATACGCAGTATTTT.

The chain employs TRBV18 and TRBJ2-2, with D perhaps being TRBD1 or TRBD2 (5 bases each). Germline V gene lookup returns CDR1 KGHSH and CDR2 LQKENI. V lost 3 bases and J lost 5, with 10 bases in between. The CDR3 contains 14 residues. The chain's CDR3 is CASSPGGRTGELFF. DNA of the CDR3: TGTGCCAGCTCACCTGGGGGACGGACCGGGGAGCTGTTTTTT.

This chain joins TRBV7-2 and TRBJ1-2; a weak D match, TRBD1 (5 bases). Between the trimmed V and J ends, which lost 3 bases and 3 bases, there was a span of 17 bases. CDR3 size: 16 residues. CDR1 is SGHTA, CDR2 FQGNSA, per germline. This CDR3 is CASSFDSRAGHYGYTF. CDR3 DNA sequence: TGTGCCAGCAGCTTTGACAGCCGCGCCGGCCACTATGGCTACACCTTC.

The chain carries TRBV19 and TRBJ2-4; the D gene is possibly TRBD1 (5 bases). V was trimmed by 3 bases and J by 2 bases, leaving 14 bases between them. This CDR3 spans 16 amino acids. Germline assignment: CDR1 LNHDA and CDR2 SQIVND (reference sequence). CDR3 protein: CASSIQLDSPKNIQYF. Written as DNA, the CDR3 is TGTGCCAGTAGTATCCAATTAGACAGCCCCAAAAACATTCAGTACTTC.

The chain carries TRBV19 and TRBJ2-4, with 10 bases aligning to TRBD2. V dropped 10 bases and J dropped 5; count of bases not matched to a gene: 5. The CDR3 contains 13 residues. The germline V gene has CDR1 LNHDA and CDR2 SQIVND (reference sequence). The CDR3 spells CATSAGGENIQYF. In nucleotides, the CDR3 is TGTGCCACCTCAGCGGGGGGGGAAAACATTCAGTACTTC. The complete variable domain, with remaining parts taken from reference TRBV19 and TRBJ2-4, reads DGGITQSPKYLFRKEGQNVTLSCEQNLNHDAMYWYRQDPGQGLRLIYYSQIVNDFQKGDIAEGYSVSREKKESFPLTVTSAQKNPTAFYLCATSAGGENIQYFGAGTRLSVL.

The gene calls are TRBV5-6 and TRBJ1-1; D gene uncertain. This CDR3 comprises 14 residues. V gave up 1 base and J gave up 0 bases, with 7 bases separating them. The V gene's germline CDR1 is SGHDT and CDR2 YYEEEE. CDR3 sequence (DNA): TGTGCCAGCAGCTTGTGGACGTTGAACACTGAAGCTTTCTTT. Its protein is CASSLWTLNTEAFF.

This sequence joins TRBV19 and TRBJ2-7; D is unresolved. Trimming shortened V by 1 base and J by 2 bases, and 6 bases separated the two germline ends. The CDR3 loop spans 13 amino acids. The germline CDR1 and CDR2 sequences are LNHDA and SQIVND (reference sequence). The CDR3 bases are TGTGCCAGTAGTATAGCTGGGCCCTACGAGCAGTACTTC. Protein product: CASSIAGPYEQYF.

This rearrangement joins TRBV19 to TRBJ1-5; D remains unclear. V was shortened by 7 bases and J by 3 bases, with 16 bases between the two germline ends. CDR1 and CDR2 (germline): LNHDA, SQIVND (reference sequence). The CDR3 totals 15 residues. CDR3 in DNA: TGTGCCAGTAACAGTTTCTATCCGGACAATCAGCCCCAGCATTTT. Protein product: CASNSFYPDNQPQHF. Using reference TRBV19 and TRBJ1-5 for the parts outside the CDR3, the full variable domain is DGGITQSPKYLFRKEGQNVTLSCEQNLNHDAMYWYRQDPGQGLRLIYYSQIVNDFQKGDIAEGYSVSREKKESFPLTVTSAQKNPTAFYLCASNSFYPDNQPQHFGDGTRLSIL.

The genes are TRBV2 and TRBJ2-5; D may be TRBD2 (6 bases). The CDR3 is 14 amino acids. In germline, CDR1 is SNHLY, CDR2 FYNNEI. V lost 9 bases to trimming and J lost 0 bases, with 14 bases between them. The CDR3 here is CASRRALDQETQYF. Written as DNA, the CDR3 is TGTGCCAGTAGGAGGGCACTAGACCAAGAGACCCAGTACTTC.

The V and J genes are TRBV27 and TRBJ1-1; weak D call: TRBD1 (6 bases). V gave up 3 bases and J gave up 2 bases, with 10 bases separating them. The CDR3 consists of 14 residues. Germline V gene sequence: CDR1 MNHEY, CDR2 SMNVEV (reference sequence). As DNA, the CDR3 is TGTGCCAGCAGTTTCGGGGGCGCTAACACTGAAGCTTTCTTT. Translating gives CASSFGGANTEAFF.

The CDR3: CASSQSYLPSGANVLTF. Here the CDR3 DNA reads TGCGCCAGCAGCCAAAGTTATCTACCCTCTGGGGCCAACGTCCTGACTTTC. This chain uses TRBV4-3 with TRBJ2-6; D not certain. Germline V gene lookup returns CDR1 LGHNA and CDR2 YSLEER. Trimming shortened V by 2 bases and J by 0 bases, and 11 bases separated the two germline ends. The CDR3 length is 17 residues.

This chain links TRBV9 with TRBJ2-1; TRBD2 aligns across 13 bases. The CDR3 covers 18 residues. V trimming: 3 bases; J trimming: 4 bases; junction bases outside the gene matches: 10. Germline V CDR1 and CDR2: SGDLS, YYNGEE. The CDR3 nucleotides read TGTGCCAGCAGCGAGGGACTAGCGGGGACCCCCCAATACAATGAGCAGTTCTTC. Translating gives CASSEGLAGTPQYNEQFF.

The genes are TRBV15 and TRBJ2-7; D might be TRBD2 (7 bases). Looked up from germline, CDR1 is LNHNV and CDR2 is YYDKDF (reference sequence). V dropped 4 bases and J dropped 7 bases, with 23 bases sitting between them. CDR3 size: 16 residues. CDR3 residues: CATSTGPQGRGREQYF. Written as DNA, the CDR3 is TGTGCCACCAGCACAGGCCCCCAGGGGCGGGGGCGTGAGCAGTACTTC.

The rearrangement uses TRBV14 and TRBJ2-2, with 8 bases identical to TRBD2. V was clipped by 1 base and J by 6 bases; unmatched bases: 7. Germline assignment: CDR1 SGHDN and CDR2 FVKESK. The CDR3 has 16 residues. Here the CDR3 reads CASSQAGSGEAGELFF. The CDR3, as DNA: TGTGCCAGCAGCCAAGCCGGTAGCGGGGAAGCCGGGGAGCTGTTTTTT.

The chain has TRBV5-1 and TRBJ1-4; a weak D match, TRBD1 (6 bases). CDR1 and CDR2 (germline): SGHRS, YFSETQ. Trimming took off 3 bases at V and 3 bases at J, with 9 bases between the two ends. CDR3 length: 14 residues. CDR3 sequence reads: CASSSGQSNEKLFF. The CDR3 nucleotides are TGCGCCAGCAGCTCTGGACAGTCTAATGAAAAACTGTTTTTT.

The chain joins TRBV5-4 to TRBJ1-6, with D perhaps matching TRBD1 (5 bases). This CDR3 is built from 16 residues. Germline V gene data show CDR1 as SGHNT and CDR2 as YYREEE (reference sequence). With 3 bases removed from V and 6 bases from J, the gap between germline ends came to 16 bases. The CDR3 spells CASSSRGGTLNSPLHF. The CDR3 DNA reads as TGTGCCAGCAGCTCCCGGGGGGGGACCCTTAATTCACCCCTCCACTTT.

The rearrangement links TRBV5-1 to TRBJ2-1; the D call may be TRBD1 or TRBD2 (5 bases each). This CDR3 is built from 13 residues. The germline V gene has CDR1 SGHRS and CDR2 YFSETQ. The V gene lost 9 bases and the J gene lost 6 bases, with 16 bases spanning the gap. CDR3 in amino acids: CATGEQGGNEQFF. CDR3 bases: TGCGCCACCGGGGAGCAGGGCGGCAATGAGCAGTTCTTC.

Comment on this clone: This same CDR3 is encoded by further DNA sequences in the sample. J is TRBJ1-2 and V is TRBV19; D possibly corresponds to TRBD1 (6 bases). The CDR3 runs to 12 residues. The germline V gene has CDR1 LNHDA and CDR2 SQIVND (reference sequence). The germline V and J ends were trimmed by 6 bases and 2 bases, with 7 bases remaining between them. The CDR3: CASRQGNYGYTF. CDR3 sequence (DNA): TGTGCCAGTAGGCAGGGGAACTATGGCTACACCTTC.